Below, 4 T cell receptor beta chains from the same sample are listed, as sequenced in a study of blood T cell repertoires in COVID-19. Measured with immunoSEQ multiplex PCR; TCRdb has only the in-frame clones, and not every one. The sample carries more than 250,000 clones, approximately 88% recorded once. The sequencing sample was made of PBMCs or T cells enriched from blood (not recorded which). The receptors were sampled from a woman aged 40 to 50 who had recovered from COVID-19.

The rearrangement links TRBV28 to TRBJ2-2; a weak D match, TRBD1 (6 bases). From germline, CDR1 is MDHEN and CDR2 SYDVKM. CDR3 length equals 15 residues. Trimming shortened V by 2 bases and J by 5 bases, and 12 bases separated the two germline ends. The CDR3 DNA sequence: TGTGCCAGCAGTTTAGACAGGAGGTGGACCGGGGAGCTGTTTTTT. It codes for CASSLDRRWTGELFF.

The V gene is TRBV20-1, the J gene TRBJ2-7; 13 bases are a match to TRBD2. Germline V gene lookup returns CDR1 DFQATT and CDR2 SNEGSKA (reference sequence). V lost 3 bases and J lost 3; bases outside the gene matches: 5. The CDR3 consists of 15 residues. The CDR3 spells CSASRGLAGNYEQYF. CDR3 nucleotides: TGCAGTGCTAGTAGGGGACTAGCGGGAAACTACGAGCAGTACTTC.

This clone was detected only a few times. The V call is TRBV27, the J call TRBJ2-3, with D maybe TRBD2 (6 bases). CDR1 MNHEY and CDR2 SMNVEV come from the germline V gene (reference sequence). Deletions cut 4 bases from V and 0 bases from J, with 14 bases between. The CDR3 consists of 16 residues. As DNA, the CDR3 is TGTGCCAGCAGTTCACTGGGACGGGGGAGCACAGATACGCAGTATTTT. Its protein product is CASSSLGRGSTDTQYF.

This clone was counted a few times. The chain has TRBV7-8 and TRBJ1-2; D gene ambiguous. Germline V gives CDR1 SGHVS, CDR2 FQNEAQ. The ends were cut back, 5 bases at V and 3 bases at J, with 10 bases in the middle. This CDR3 has 13 amino acids. CDR3 in amino acids: CASSRTRDYGYTF. In DNA, the CDR3 is TGTGCCAGCAGCCGAACTAGAGACTATGGCTACACCTTC.